The clone carrying this T cell receptor (beta chain) was seen a handful of times. Its antigen remains unidentified. The data belong to a study of read filtering for tumor transcriptome and immune sequencing. At the time of active disease, bone marrow was collected from every patient. The library was built from about 370 ng RNA with molecular barcoded adaptors for alpha/delta and beta/gamma chains. TCRdb ran MiXCR on the reads and lists one entry per CDR3 protein. The table has about 48,000 distinct CDR3 sequences, around 19% seen once. Trimming stripped 5 bases from V and 6 bases from J, with 15 bases between. The V gene's germline CDR1 is SGHRS and CDR2 YFSETQ. The CDR3 is made up of 14 amino acids. Findings and caveats of the study: Without single-read clonotypes, shared clonotype proportions correlated more between IR-seq and RNA-seq.

The chain employs TRBV5-1 and TRBJ1-5; perhaps TRBD1 as D (6 bases). This clonotype was sampled from a donor aged 40 or older with multiple myeloma. The sequenced sample was a population of CD138-negative cells sorted from bone marrow. DNA for the CDR3: TGCGCCAGCAGATTGACAGGAATCAGTCAGCCCCAGCATTTT. This sequence encodes CASRLTGISQPQHF.